The entry that follows covers one T cell receptor (beta chain) sequence. Its antigen is not identified. Primers for the PCR totalled 60 Vbeta and 13 Jbeta. In the source study's methods: Counted up in a later analysis, unique TCR beta chains came to about 80 million, with around 12 million shared. Produced via immunoSEQ multiplex PCR; TCRdb's table is partial and in-frame only. The DNA was the basis for D and trimming; V, J and clone size are from that table. The data hold about 180,000 clones, with 80% observed a single time. This specimen belongs to a study of cytomegalovirus exposure and HLA in healthy donors. Findings of the study overall: Excluded were some V segments that proved indistinguishable, including TRBV6-2 and TRBV6-3. Previous analysis showed most TCR beta V segments were productive about 87% or about 30% of the time.

Healthy people donating bone marrow made up the donors. Trimming removed 1 base at V and 0 bases at J, with 9 bases between. The length of the CDR3 is 16 residues. Germline V CDR1 and CDR2: MNHEY, SMNVEV (reference sequence). The TCR originated in a woman aged 25-40 years in good health and CMV-seronegative. The chain recombines TRBV27 with TRBJ2-2, with D hard to call. Sequencing input: PBMCs. DNA for the CDR3: TGTGCCAGCAGTTTATTCTCCGAGGCGAACACCGGGGAGCTGTTTTTT. As protein: CASSLFSEANTGELFF.